A selection of T cell receptor beta chains follows, all from one sample in a study of blood T cell repertoires in COVID-19. Assay: immunoSEQ multiplex PCR; the TCRdb copy retains only in-frame clones and omits some. Among about 140,000 clones listed, under 90% were seen once. The specimen sequenced was peripheral blood. All receptors derive from a human donor in a cohort sampled during active COVID-19. CDR3s include the opening cysteine and the closing phenylalanine or tryptophan. Each record gives: V gene, clone size, J gene, D gene, CDR3 DNA, CDR3 protein. D genes are given only for firm matches. Only part of the rows carry a size: once, few, many, or a class if the clone is expanded.

TRBV27	-	TRBJ2-7	TRBD2	TGTGCCAGCTACGCGGGGCTAGCGGGAGTGGATGAGCAGTACTTC	CASYAGLAGVDEQYF
TRBV18	-	TRBJ1-2	TRBD1	TGTGCCAGCTCACGCCCAGGGGGACAGGGCCGAGGCTACACCTTC	CASSRPGGQGRGYTF
TRBV6-5	-	TRBJ2-7	-	TGTGCCAGCAGTCCACAGGTGTCCCCCTACGAGCAGTACTTC	CASSPQVSPYEQYF
TRBV5-1	-	TRBJ2-7	TRBD1	TGCGCCAGCAGCTTACTCGACAGGGGGCCTGGCGAGCAGTACTTC	CASSLLDRGPGEQYF
TRBV9	-	TRBJ2-1	TRBD2	TGTGCCAGCAGCGTAACTAGCGGGGAGACTAGCGGGTTGTACAATGAGCAGTTCTTC	CASSVTSGETSGLYNEQFF
TRBV23-1	-	TRBJ1-5	TRBD1	TGCGCCAGCAGTCAATCGGGACAGGGGGGGGATAGCAATCAGCCCCAGCATTTT	CASSQSGQGGDSNQPQHF
TRBV11-2	-	TRBJ2-7	-	TGTGCCAGCAGCTTAGATTACTACGAGCAGTACTTC	CASSLDYYEQYF
TRBV9	-	TRBJ2-7	-	TGTGCCCAGCAGGAAGTTTGGATGTCCTACGAGCAGTACTTC	CAQQEVWMSYEQYF
TRBV28	once	TRBJ1-3	TRBD1	TGTGCCAGCAAAAGGGACAGCTCAGACTCTGGAAACACCATATATTTT	CASKRDSSDSGNTIYF
TRBV28	-	TRBJ2-7	-	TGTGCCAGCAGTTCCTACCCCCTCGCTGGGCAGTACTTC	CASSSYPLAGQYF
TRBV6-2/TRBV6-3	-	TRBJ2-7	TRBD2	TGTGCCAGCAGTTATCGAGGCGGGGGACTGGGATACGAGCAGTACTTC	CASSYRGGGLGYEQYF
TRBV7-8	-	TRBJ2-7	TRBD2	TGTGCCAGCAGCTGGACAAGCGGGGGTTCCTACGAGCAGTACTTC	CASSWTSGGSYEQYF